The present T cell receptor (beta chain) was sequenced within a study of beta chain features in type 1 diabetes. Isolated RNA was reverse transcribed in full, so expressed TCRB transcripts were sequenced. Clones were sequenced by immunoSEQ multiplex PCR, and TCRdb holds only the in-frame ones, with some missing. The sample lists over 600,000 clones, 9.5% to 15% seen once, with around 0.12% in the top ten. The study, taken as a whole, reports: PCR might pick shorter templates more often, in the same way for patients and controls. Type 1 diabetes patients had moderately but significantly shorter TCRB CDR3s in all four CD4+ subsets.

Germline-derived CDR1 and CDR2 are LGHNA and YSLEER. This CDR3 has 19 amino acids. Trimming removed 4 bases at V and 5 bases at J, with 29 bases between. Details on this clone: The target antigen is unknown.

This clonotype was obtained from a man between 25 and 39 years old with type 1 diabetes. The specimen sequenced was naive CD4+ T cells from blood. The chain carries TRBV4-3 and TRBJ2-5, with D tentatively TRBD1 (5 bases). The CDR3 region is CASSPGLRVGPDRGETQYF. CDR3 in DNA: TGCGCCAGCAGCCCAGGGTTACGAGTCGGGCCGGATCGTGGGGAGACCCAGTACTTC.